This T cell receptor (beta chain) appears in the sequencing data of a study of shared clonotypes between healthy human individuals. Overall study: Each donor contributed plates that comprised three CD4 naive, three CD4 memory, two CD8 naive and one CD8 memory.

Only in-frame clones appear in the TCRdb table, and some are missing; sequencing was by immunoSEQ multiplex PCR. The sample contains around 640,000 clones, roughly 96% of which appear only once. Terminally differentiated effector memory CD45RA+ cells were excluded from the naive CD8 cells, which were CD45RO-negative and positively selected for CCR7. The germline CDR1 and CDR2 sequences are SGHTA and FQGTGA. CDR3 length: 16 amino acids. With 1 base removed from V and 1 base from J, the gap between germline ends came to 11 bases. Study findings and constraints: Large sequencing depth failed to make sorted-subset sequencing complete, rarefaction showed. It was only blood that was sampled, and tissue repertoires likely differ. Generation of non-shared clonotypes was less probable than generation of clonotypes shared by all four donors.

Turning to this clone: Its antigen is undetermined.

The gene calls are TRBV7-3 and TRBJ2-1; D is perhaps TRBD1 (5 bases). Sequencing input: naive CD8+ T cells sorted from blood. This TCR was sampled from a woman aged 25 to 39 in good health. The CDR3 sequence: CASSLIGQGSYNEQFF. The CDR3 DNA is TGTGCCAGCAGCTTAATTGGGCAGGGTTCCTACAATGAGCAGTTCTTC.